The sequence of this T cell receptor beta chain was determined in a study of CD8+ T cells in alopecia areata. Study-level background: Tofacitinib administration to treated patients was oral, at 5 to 10 mg twice daily.

Following RNA extraction, reverse transcription yielded cDNA that acted as the sequencing template. Data came from immunoSEQ multiplex PCR; TCRdb stores just in-frame clones and leaves some out. The data show roughly 200,000 clones, roughly 65% seen once. The CDR3 runs 13 residues. Trimming stripped 5 bases from V and 7 bases from J, with 9 bases between. Germline V gene sequence: CDR1 SGHTA, CDR2 FQGNSA. General study points: Mice showed clearer TCR sharing than patients did, a gap that was possibly HLA-related. Scalp sample data also include resident alphabeta T cells from normal skin.

In regard to this clone: Its antigen is still unknown.

The J gene is TRBJ1-6, the V gene TRBV7-2, with a weak D call TRBD1 (6 bases). The specimen was CD4+ T cells sorted from blood, collected at week 0. The TCR comes from a human donor with alopecia areata. This CDR3 is CASSRDKNSPLHF. In nucleotides, the CDR3 is TGTGCCAGCAGCCGGGACAAAAATTCACCCCTCCACTTT. The whole variable domain, remainder taken from reference TRBV7-2 and TRBJ1-6, is GAGVSQSPSNKVTEKGKDVELRCDPISGHTALYWYRQSLGQGLEFLIYFQGNSAPDKSGLPSDRFSAERTGGSVSTLTIQRTQQEDSAVYLCASSRDKNSPLHFGNGTRLTVT.